This T cell receptor (beta chain) was recorded in a study of graft-versus-host responses after intestinal transplantation. Looking at the study overall: Multivisceral, liver-intestinal, or isolated intestinal grafts were transplanted into recipients. Findings of the study overall: Graft-donor T cell macrochimerism in patients accompanied high graft-versus-host to host-versus-graft clonal ratios in allografts.

The germline CDR1 and CDR2 sequences are SGHAT and FQDESV (reference sequence). The CDR3 length is 17 residues. Trimming took 0 bases from V and 4 from J; bases not matched to a gene: 9. Notes on this clone: Its antigen is not known.

Libraries were prepared by immunoSEQ multiplex PCR; TCRdb keeps only in-frame clonotypes and omits some of them. The table lists approximately 100,000 clones, 86% of them singletons, with almost 1.5% in the top ten. This TCR was recovered from a human patient who received an intestinal transplant, so some T cells may come from the graft donor. The chain recombines TRBV11-1 with TRBJ2-3; 8 nucleotides match TRBD2. The specimen was PBMCs, collected 255 days after intestinal transplant. In DNA form, the CDR3 reads TGTGCCAGCAGCTTAGCGAGGTCGGGGGGGGCCGCAGATACGCAGTATTTT. Its translation is CASSLARSGGAADTQYF.